A selection of T cell receptor beta chains follows, all from one sample in a study of cytomegalovirus exposure and HLA in healthy donors. Some clones are missing from TCRdb's copy, which holds only in-frame ones; the method was immunoSEQ multiplex PCR. The table includes more than 100,000 clones, 55% to 65% detected once. The sequenced material came from PBMCs. Receptors were obtained from a man aged 35 to 55 in good health and CMV-seropositive. The CDR3 runs from the conserved cysteine through the conserved F or W. The D gene is left open where the match is weak. The size entry is marked missing in some rows and otherwise reads once, few, many or a size class.

>TRBJ2-1|17|TRBD2|TRBV29-1|-
CSVEGGSGISRYNEQFF
TGCAGCGTTGAAGGGGGTAGCGGGATCTCCCGGTACAATGAGCAGTTCTTC
>TRBJ2-1|16|-|TRBV11-2|-
CASSLGPGGSYNEQFF
TGTGCCAGCAGCTTAGGACCCGGGGGCTCCTACAATGAGCAGTTCTTC
>TRBJ2-1|19|TRBD2|TRBV19|few
CASSIGTSGRVMPYNEQFF
TGTGCCAGTAGTATAGGGACTAGCGGGAGAGTAATGCCCTACAATGAGCAGTTCTTC
>TRBJ1-2|16|TRBD1|TRBV15|-
CATSLGTGARRGGYTF
TGTGCCACCAGCCTTGGGACAGGGGCACGGAGAGGCGGCTACACCTTC
>TRBJ2-7|14|-|TRBV10-3|-
CAISAPGLRYEQYF
TGTGCCATCAGCGCCCCGGGACTTCGTTACGAGCAGTACTTC
>TRBJ1-2|15|TRBD1|TRBV10-3|-
CAISERGQPNYGYTF
TGTGCCATCAGTGAGAGGGGACAGCCTAACTATGGCTACACCTTC
>TRBJ1-4|15|TRBD1|TRBV5-4|-
CASSTYRGQGEKLFF
TGTGCCAGCAGCACCTACAGGGGGCAGGGTGAAAAACTGTTTTTT
>TRBJ2-1|15|TRBD1|TRBV19|few
CASRTGTGSYNEQFF
TGTGCCAGTAGAACCGGGACAGGGTCCTACAATGAGCAGTTCTTC
>TRBJ2-7|15|-|TRBV6-5|-
CASSYSNEFPYEQYF
TGTGCCAGCAGTTACTCGAACGAGTTTCCCTACGAGCAGTACTTC
>TRBJ2-2|14|-|TRBV9|-
CASSVARDTGELFF
TGTGCCAGCAGCGTAGCCAGGGACACCGGGGAGCTGTTTTTT
>TRBJ1-1|14|TRBD1|TRBV5-8|-
CAIQPGQVNTEAFF
TGTGCCATTCAGCCGGGACAGGTAAACACTGAAGCTTTCTTT
>TRBJ2-1|16|-|TRBV4-2|-
CASSQTLARTYNEQFF
TGTGCCAGCAGCCAGACATTAGCGCGAACCTACAATGAGCAGTTCTTC
>TRBJ2-7|14|-|TRBV4-3|-
CASSQDTGFDEQYF
TGCGCCAGCAGCCAAGATACGGGGTTCGACGAGCAGTACTTC
>TRBJ2-3|15|TRBD2|TRBV4-1|-
CASSQPGLGTDTQYF
TGCGCCAGCAGCCAACCGGGACTAGGGACAGATACGCAGTATTTT
>TRBJ2-5|15|TRBD2|TRBV6-1|few
CASRRLAGGQETQYF
TGTGCCAGCAGGCGACTAGCGGGAGGCCAAGAGACCCAGTACTTC
>TRBJ2-4|18|TRBD2|TRBV4-2|-
CASSQDWPSGLAKNIQYF
TGTGCCAGCAGCCAAGATTGGCCTAGCGGACTAGCCAAAAACATTCAGTACTTC
>TRBJ2-1|15|-|TRBV27|-
CASSWVKAGKDEQFF
TGTGCCAGCAGTTGGGTGAAGGCAGGGAAGGATGAGCAGTTCTTC
>TRBJ2-6|16|-|TRBV27|-
CASSMDSDSGANVLTF
TGTGCCAGCAGTATGGACTCTGACTCTGGGGCCAACGTCCTGACTTTC
>TRBJ1-6|17|TRBD1|TRBV5-8|-
CASSFADRATPDSPLHF
TGTGCCAGCAGCTTCGCCGACAGGGCAACGCCGGATTCACCCCTCCACTTT
>TRBJ2-3|14|TRBD2|TRBV5-1|-
CASSLSGGWDTQYF
TGCGCCAGCAGCTTGTCGGGGGGATGGGATACGCAGTATTTT
>TRBJ2-1|13|TRBD2|TRBV13|-
CASSWGLAGEQFF
TGTGCCAGCAGCTGGGGACTAGCCGGTGAGCAGTTCTTC
>TRBJ2-3|15|-|TRBV18|-
CASSPRLASTDTQYF
TGTGCCAGCTCACCACGATTGGCTAGCACAGATACGCAGTATTTT
>TRBJ1-2|13|-|TRBV6-1|-
CASSERAGGGYTF
TGTGCCAGCAGTGAACGCGCGGGAGGCGGCTACACCTTC
>TRBJ2-7|16|TRBD2|TRBV6-6|-
CASSYSASGASYEQYF
TGTGCCAGCAGTTACTCGGCTAGCGGGGCTAGTTACGAGCAGTACTTC
>TRBJ2-7|14|-|TRBV5-1|many
CASSLGESGYEQYF
TGCGCCAGCAGCTTGGGTGAGTCGGGCTACGAGCAGTACTTC
>TRBJ2-1|16|TRBD1|TRBV28|-
CASSSSGTGADNEQFF
TGTGCCAGCAGTTCATCTGGGACAGGGGCCGACAATGAGCAGTTCTTC
>TRBJ2-7|19|TRBD2|TRBV11-2|-
CASSLKGLAGTWSSYEQYF
TGTGCCAGCAGCTTAAAGGGACTAGCGGGAACGTGGAGCTCCTACGAGCAGTACTTC
>TRBJ2-5|13|-|TRBV6-1|-
CATSRDIQETQYF
TGTGCCACCTCAAGGGACATTCAAGAGACCCAGTACTTC
>TRBJ1-2|19|-|TRBV5-4|once
CASSPSPIVERVFDYGYTF
TGTGCCAGCAGCCCTAGCCCCATCGTAGAAAGGGTATTCGACTATGGCTACACCTTC
>TRBJ2-1|15|TRBD1|TRBV7-6|-
CASSLAGQGQNEQFF
TGTGCCAGCAGCTTAGCCGGACAGGGGCAAAATGAGCAGTTCTTC
>TRBJ1-4|13|TRBD1|TRBV10-3|-
CAIRTGRDEKLFF
TGTGCCATTAGGACAGGGAGGGATGAAAAACTGTTTTTT
>TRBJ1-5|15|TRBD1|TRBV5-1|-
CASRGQPDGNQPQHF
TGCGCCAGCCGGGGACAGCCCGACGGGAATCAGCCCCAGCATTTT
>TRBJ2-3|14|TRBD1|TRBV9|-
CASSGGQGRDTQYF
TGTGCCAGCAGCGGAGGACAGGGGAGGGATACGCAGTATTTT
>TRBJ1-1|15|-|TRBV27|-
CASSFDGARGTEAFF
TGTGCCAGCAGTTTCGATGGGGCCAGGGGCACTGAAGCTTTCTTT
>TRBJ2-7|17|-|TRBV5-6|-
CASSPMVGQGSPYEQYF
TGTGCCAGCAGCCCTATGGTTGGGCAGGGGAGTCCCTACGAGCAGTACTTC
>TRBJ1-5|13|-|TRBV10-1|few
CASSVGEDQPQHF
TGCGCCAGCAGTGTCGGGGAGGATCAGCCCCAGCATTTT
>TRBJ1-1|17|-|TRBV19|-
CASSIALQGTMNTEAFF
TGTGCCAGTAGTATAGCCCTACAGGGTACCATGAACACTGAAGCTTTCTTT
>TRBJ1-2|14|-|TRBV4-1|few
CASSSRSGDYGYTF
TGCGCCAGCAGCTCCCGGTCGGGGGACTATGGCTACACCTTC
>TRBJ1-2|13|-|TRBV30|few
CAWILRGSYRYTF
TGTGCCTGGATATTAAGGGGTTCTTACCGCTACACCTTC
>TRBJ2-5|12|-|TRBV7-6|few
CASSLARETQYF
TGTGCCAGCAGCTTAGCGCGCGAGACCCAGTACTTC